Included here is one TCR beta chain sequence, with context. This clonotype was seen at least ten times. The antigen this receptor binds is unknown. No base quality values were provided; no much bigger clone lies one nucleotide off. The germline V gene encodes CDR1 SQVTM and CDR2 ANQGSEA. The CDR3 numbers 13 residues from cysteine through phenylalanine. Kept here is only the CDR3 DNA, which spans 39 bases and is read in frame from base 1. The junction carries 15 bases between V and J, which are trimmed by 1 base and 9 bases respectively. The source of the sample is a study of spatial heterogeneity in lung cancer (dated by TCRdb to about 2019). For the wider study: Samples were obtained from 72 patients with early-stage, untreated non-small cell lung cancer from the lung TRACERx cohort. Follow-up PBMC samples were sequenced whenever available, and the median time to follow-up was 2 to 3 years after resection. More beta-chain than alpha-chain transcripts were consistently detected, likely reflecting higher beta-chain transcript abundance. In the raw uncorrected reads, each unique combination of TCR and UMI appeared more than ten times on average. In non-small cell lung cancer, the study made a quantitative comparison of TCR alpha and beta repertoires among multiple tumor regions, matched nontumor lung and blood. Nonsynonymous mutation counts, determined by whole-exome sequencing of tumor tissue, were related to features of the TCR repertoire. Both alpha and beta chains were TCR-sequenced in 200 to 250 tumor regions, 64 matched nontumor lung samples and around 54 PBMC samples obtained at surgery.

According to the study, the label for this sample's time point signals: blood at routine non-recurrence follow-up after resection. Without any cell sorting, TCR sequencing was performed on whole RNA extracted either from tumor and nontumor lung tissue or from cryopreserved PBMC samples. Only patients for whom sufficient RNA was available from at least two tumor regions were selected for TCR sequencing. The library was prepared using 5' RACE. Reads for this sample came from a NextSeq 500. In the TCR library protocol, a unique molecular identifier was attached to each TCR cDNA molecule so that PCR and sequencing errors could be corrected. The paper's data handling went like this. TCR identification, UMI-based error correction and CDR3 extraction were all carried out with Decombinator tools. TCRs above a frequency of 2 per 1,000, corresponding to the top 1% of the tumor frequency distribution, were defined as expanded. Renyi diversity was computed with the R vegan package after each repertoire had been subsampled 100 times to 5,000 TCRs. CDR3 similarity networks were built from amino acid triplet string-kernel similarity, connecting CDR3s with pairwise similarity above 0.82. TCRdb ran its own pipeline on the public reads, namely fastp trimming at Q25 and MiXCR clone calling, and kept in-frame beta chains. Rows merge per CDR3 protein into single entries with the most common DNA and genes. TCRdb assigned the V and J calls; the authors' analysis was not used. In this sample the table shows 9,500 to 13,000 distinct CDR3 sequences, under 25% of which occur a single time. Jointly, the top ten make up about 48% of the sample.

Results and caveats for the whole study, not just this receptor: Confirming at a functional level the hypothesis that regional TCRs recognize regional mutations was considered to require additional single-cell paired TCR alpha and beta sequencing. Comparisons of baseline and follow-up blood repertoires included only approximately 15 patients. Ubiquitous expanded tumor TCRs were found in blood more often at tumor resection than at routine follow-up.

This clonotype originated in a male donor with early-stage non-small cell lung cancer. In this chain, TRBV29-1 is recombined with TRBJ1-2; the D segment could be TRBD1, given 5 matching bases. Sequenced here: PBMCs, sampled at follow-up. The nucleotide sequence reads TGCAGCGTTGAAGCCGGATCCAGGGAAAGCTACACCTTC. It codes for CSVEAGSRESYTF.